These 32 T cell receptor beta chains share one sample of origin, sequenced in a study of OX40 agonist ivuxolimab in advanced cancers. Profiled with immunoSEQ multiplex PCR; TCRdb holds only in-frame clones, not every one. The sample lists approximately 72,000 clones, around 88% seen once, with under 1% in the top ten. The sequenced sample was CD4+ or CD8+ T cells sorted from blood, obtained in a trial of the OX40 agonist ivuxolimab. The source is an adult with an advanced solid tumor such as melanoma, head and neck, liver or kidney cancer.

The chain carries TRBV7-3 and TRBJ2-1; the D is unclear. Trimming pared 4 bases from V and 5 bases from J, leaving 9 bases between. The V gene's germline CDR1 is SGHTA and CDR2 FQGTGA. The CDR3 is 13 residues long. CDR3 nucleotides: TGTGCCAGCAGCTCGGACCGAGACAATGAGCAGTTCTTC. Its protein product is CASSSDRDNEQFF.

CDR3: CASSQEIAGGDTDTQYF. The CDR3 DNA follows: TGTGCCAGCAGCCAAGAAATAGCGGGGGGGGACACAGATACGCAGTATTTT. The chain has TRBV14 and TRBJ2-3; 11 nucleotides line up with TRBD2. Germline assignment: CDR1 SGHDN and CDR2 FVKESK. This CDR3 contains 17 residues. Trimming removed 0 bases from V and 2 bases from J; junction bases left unmatched: 4.

The rearrangement joins TRBV7-2 to TRBJ2-7; 9 bases fit TRBD1. V lost 0 bases and J lost 2; bases outside the gene matches: 5. Germline V gives CDR1 SGHTA, CDR2 FQGNSA. There are 16 residues in the CDR3. The CDR3 protein is CASSLATGTGTYEQYF. In DNA form, the CDR3 reads TGTGCCAGCAGCTTAGCCACCGGGACAGGGACCTACGAGCAGTACTTC.

This chain links TRBV7-9 with TRBJ2-7; 7 bases map to TRBD1. The J segment lost 1 base and the V segment lost 4 bases, leaving 7 bases of the junction unmatched. Looked up from germline, CDR1 is SEHNR and CDR2 is FQNEAQ (reference sequence). The CDR3 is 15 amino acids. The CDR3 spells CASSSPSGGSYEQYF. The CDR3 DNA reads TGTGCCAGCAGCTCTCCTTCAGGGGGTTCCTACGAGCAGTACTTC.

The chain employs TRBV5-8 and TRBJ2-4; weak D call: TRBD2 (5 bases). CDR3 size: 15 residues. Germline values: CDR1 SGHTS, CDR2 YDEGEE. V was cut by 1 base and J by 0 bases, with 8 bases left in between. The CDR3 protein is CASSLLGRAKNIQYF. CDR3 DNA: TGTGCCAGCAGCTTGTTGGGGAGAGCCAAAAACATTCAGTACTTC. Full variable domain (remainder filled in from reference TRBV5-8 and TRBJ2-4): EAGVTQSPTHLIKTRGQQATLRCSPISGHTSVYWYQQALGLGLQFLLWYDEGEERNRGNFPPRFSGRQFPNYSSELNVNALELEDSALYLCASSLLGRAKNIQYFGAGTRLSVL.

This clone was seen once. Here the CDR3 reads CASSRDRDSNQPQHF. In nucleotides, the CDR3 is TGTGCCAGCAGTAGGGACAGGGATAGCAATCAGCCCCAGCATTTT. This chain uses TRBV6-5 with TRBJ1-5, with 9 bases lining up with TRBD1. The CDR3 spans 15 residues. The germline CDR1 and CDR2 sequences are MNHEY and SVGAGI. V lost 5 bases and J lost 0; bases outside the gene matches: 2.

The rearrangement links TRBV7-2 to TRBJ2-1; 12 positions match TRBD2. The J segment lost 15 bases and the V segment lost 1 base, leaving 10 bases of the junction unmatched. The germline V gene has CDR1 SGHTA and CDR2 FQGNSA. The CDR3 sequence is 15 residues long. The CDR3 is CASSLGGTSGYSPFF. Written as DNA, the CDR3 is TGTGCCAGCAGCTTAGGGGGGACTAGCGGGTATTCGCCGTTCTTC.

This chain connects TRBV30 to TRBJ2-7, with D tentatively TRBD1 (5 bases). The germline V and J ends were trimmed by 0 bases and 3 bases, with 15 bases remaining between them. CDR3 length equals 15 residues. CDR1 and CDR2 (germline): GTSNPN, SVGIG (reference sequence). For the CDR3, the DNA is TGTGCCTGGAGTGTTTGGGGCCGAGGCGGCTACGAGCAGTACTTC. This gives the protein CAWSVWGRGGYEQYF.

The genes are TRBV7-3 and TRBJ2-2; TRBD2 matches at 10 bases. This CDR3 region has 15 residues. V trimming: 5 bases; J trimming: 4 bases; junction bases outside the gene matches: 4. Germline CDR1 reads SGHTA; CDR2 reads FQGTGA. In DNA, the CDR3 is TGTGCCAGCAGCACAAGCGGGAGGGGCACCGGGGAGCTGTTTTTT. Protein: CASSTSGRGTGELFF.

This chain connects TRBV18 to TRBJ2-1, with 7 bases matching TRBD2. The V segment lost 0 bases and the J segment 7 bases; nucleotides outside the gene matches: 9. Germline assignment: CDR1 KGHSH and CDR2 LQKENI. The CDR3 loop spans 16 amino acids. The CDR3 protein is CASSPPRRELENEQFF. DNA of the CDR3: TGTGCCAGCTCACCACCCCGGCGGGAGCTGGAGAATGAGCAGTTCTTC.

V and J are TRBV5-1 and TRBJ1-6; tentatively, D is TRBD1 (5 bases). The CDR3 has 14 amino acids. From germline, CDR1 is SGHRS and CDR2 YFSETQ. Trimming left V 4 bases short and J 4 bases short, with 9 bases between. In DNA form, the CDR3 reads TGCGCCAGCAGCCTCGGGACTTATAATTCACCCCTCCACTTT. Protein: CASSLGTYNSPLHF.

This clone has a single count. The junction shows a germline mismatch at one end, possibly a read error. The rearrangement uses TRBV7-9 and TRBJ1-5; D gene ambiguous. The CDR3 length is 14 residues. CDR1 SEHNR and CDR2 FQNEAQ come from the germline V gene (reference sequence). The CDR3 sequence is CASSLPGSSQPQHF. The CDR3 region has the DNA TGTGCCAGCAGCTTACCAGGTAGCAGTCAGCCCCAGCATTTT.

The chain recombines TRBV5-1 with TRBJ1-4; 9 nucleotides line up with TRBD1. This CDR3 region has 15 residues. V was pared by 1 base and J by 8 bases, with 6 bases of the junction left unmatched. In germline, CDR1 is SGHRS, CDR2 YFSETQ. CDR3 DNA sequence: TGCGCCAGCAGCTTGTCGGGACAGGGAGGCGAAAAACTGTTTTTT. Protein product: CASSLSGQGGEKLFF.

This chain uses TRBV2 with TRBJ1-5; no reliable D call. The CDR3 is 18 residues long. CDR1 and CDR2 from the germline V gene are SNHLY and FYNNEI. V was clipped by 0 bases and J by 0 bases, with 15 bases between them. Here the CDR3 DNA reads TGTGCCAGCAGTGAAGCGCAGCTAGCCTTTAATAGCAATCAGCCCCAGCATTTT. Encoded protein: CASSEAQLAFNSNQPQHF.

J is TRBJ2-7 and V is TRBV7-2, with 7 bases that match TRBD2. This CDR3 has 13 amino acids. Per germline, CDR1 SGHTA and CDR2 FQGNSA. V gave up 4 bases and J gave up 6 bases; unmatched junction bases: 6. The CDR3 DNA follows: TGTGCCAGCAGCTCAGCGGGACTTTCCGAGCAGTACTTC. Protein: CASSSAGLSEQYF.

The V call is TRBV5-1, the J call TRBJ1-5, with D perhaps TRBD1 (5 bases). This CDR3 spans 16 amino acids. V was clipped by 0 bases and J by 0 bases, with 10 bases between them. The germline V gene encodes CDR1 SGHRS and CDR2 YFSETQ. CDR3 nucleotide sequence: TGCGCCAGCAGCTTGGACGACAGTTATAGCAATCAGCCCCAGCATTTT. Protein sequence: CASSLDDSYSNQPQHF.

This chain joins TRBV6-6 and TRBJ1-1; D uncertain. The CDR3 runs 12 residues. Germline assignment: CDR1 MNHNY and CDR2 SVGAGI (reference sequence). V was shortened by 8 bases and J by 1 base, with 8 bases between the two germline ends. The CDR3 nucleotides read TGTGCCAGCCTGGATAGGAACACTGAAGCTTTCTTT. Protein sequence: CASLDRNTEAFF.

The rearrangement joins TRBV7-9 to TRBJ1-2, with D perhaps TRBD1 (6 bases). The V gene lost 5 bases and the J gene lost 5 bases, with 18 bases spanning the gap. This CDR3 comprises 15 residues. Germline values: CDR1 SEHNR, CDR2 FQNEAQ (reference sequence). CDR3 region: CASSPAAGAWYGYTF. The CDR3 DNA reads TGTGCCAGCAGCCCAGCGGCAGGGGCTTGGTATGGCTACACCTTC.

This chain joins TRBV6-8 and TRBJ1-3, with D unclear. Germline lookup yields CDR1 MNHGY and CDR2 SAAAGT. This CDR3 has 15 residues. V lost 6 bases and J lost 0, with 12 bases in between. The CDR3 loop reads CASRRGLFSGNTIYF. The CDR3, as DNA: TGTGCCAGCAGACGTGGGCTGTTCTCTGGAAACACCATATATTTT.

This rearrangement joins TRBV7-3 to TRBJ2-5; no definite D call. The CDR3 extends over 14 amino acids. Trimming stripped 0 bases from V and 3 bases from J, with 8 bases between. Germline loops: CDR1 SGHTA, CDR2 FQGTGA. The CDR3 sequence: CASSLTVGKETQYF. The CDR3 DNA reads as TGTGCCAGCAGCTTAACTGTTGGGAAAGAGACCCAGTACTTC.

The chain joins TRBV6-5 to TRBJ2-7; tentative D call: TRBD2 (6 bases). The CDR3 loop spans 15 amino acids. Germline lookup yields CDR1 MNHEY and CDR2 SVGAGI. The V gene lost 6 bases and the J gene lost 0 bases, with 15 bases spanning the gap. The CDR3: CASREAGRSSYEQYF. The CDR3 DNA reads TGTGCCAGCAGGGAGGCGGGGCGAAGCTCCTACGAGCAGTACTTC.

This clone was recorded only once. This chain connects TRBV7-2 to TRBJ2-1; TRBD2 matches at 9 bases. After removal of 3 bases from V and 6 bases from J, the junction contained 3 bases not matched to a gene. Germline-derived CDR1 and CDR2 are SGHTA and FQGNSA. The CDR3 has 14 amino acids. The CDR3 protein is CASSFGTSLNEQFF. The CDR3 DNA is TGTGCCAGCAGCTTCGGGACTAGCCTCAATGAGCAGTTCTTC.

This rearrangement joins TRBV15 to TRBJ2-7, with a tentative D call TRBD1 (6 bases). Germline CDR1 LNHNV, CDR2 YYDKDF (reference sequence). V lost 0 bases to trimming and J lost 3 bases, with 15 bases between them. The CDR3 is made up of 16 amino acids. For the CDR3, the DNA is TGTGCCACCAGCAGAGATCTGGGGGCTAGCCTCTACGAGCAGTACTTC. Amino acid sequence: CATSRDLGASLYEQYF.

CDR3 sequence: CASSPGDGGRDTQYF. The CDR3 DNA sequence: TGTGCCAGCAGTCCCGGGGACGGGGGTAGGGATACGCAGTATTTT. This chain joins TRBV28 and TRBJ2-3, with a weak D call TRBD2 (6 bases). Germline CDR1 is MDHEN and CDR2 is SYDVKM. This CDR3 has 15 amino acids. V was shortened by 5 bases and J by 6 bases, with 18 bases between the two germline ends.

The chain carries TRBV4-1 and TRBJ1-2; TRBD1 matches at 11 bases. The germline CDR1 and CDR2 sequences are MGHRA and YSYEKL. The J segment lost 5 bases and the V segment lost 0 bases, leaving 5 bases of the junction unmatched. The length of the CDR3 is 16 residues. The CDR3 region has the DNA TGCGCCAGCAGCCAAGAGGGGACAGGGGGGATATATGGCTACACCTTC. This translates into CASSQEGTGGIYGYTF.

The chain uses TRBV6-5 and TRBJ2-3; TRBD2 matches 9 bases. The CDR3 consists of 14 residues. The J segment lost 6 bases and the V segment lost 8 bases, leaving 9 bases of the junction unmatched. From germline, CDR1 is MNHEY and CDR2 SVGAGI. The chain's CDR3 is CASREAGGLDTQYF. The CDR3 coding sequence is TGTGCCAGCCGAGAGGCGGGAGGGTTGGATACGCAGTATTTT.

V gene TRBV29-1 combines with J gene TRBJ2-7; D is perhaps TRBD2 (5 bases). Germline CDR1 reads SQVTM; CDR2 reads ANQGSEA. This CDR3 is 11 amino acids long. V lost 7 bases and J 6 bases, leaving 13 bases between the germline ends. The CDR3 coding sequence is TGCAGCGCCCGGGGTGCCTCCGAGCAGTACTTC. As protein: CSARGASEQYF.

This clone was picked up one time. This chain joins TRBV5-1 and TRBJ2-1, with unresolved D. The V and J ends lost 4 bases and 9 bases respectively, with 17 bases between them. CDR1 is SGHRS and CDR2 is YFSETQ in the germline V gene. The CDR3 spans 14 residues. The CDR3 DNA reads TGCGCCAGCAGCCCCGCAGGCCCACGGAGTGAGCAGTTCTTC. Its translation is CASSPAGPRSEQFF.

This clone was counted once. V is TRBV7-9 and J is TRBJ2-7; no clear D. The CDR3 contains 14 residues. V was pared by 2 bases and J by 2 bases, with 10 bases between. Germline CDR1 reads SEHNR; CDR2 reads FQNEAQ (reference sequence). CDR3 nucleotide sequence: TGTGCCAGCAGCTTACTGCAGGAGCCCTACGAGCAGTACTTC. It encodes CASSLLQEPYEQYF.

V usage is TRBV7-3 and J usage is TRBJ2-1, with a weak D call TRBD1 (5 bases). CDR3 length: 15 residues. The germline V gene encodes CDR1 SGHTA and CDR2 FQGTGA. V lost 5 bases to trimming and J lost 6 bases, with 17 bases between them. Here the CDR3 reads CASSPRQGRINEQFF. As DNA, the CDR3 is TGTGCCAGCAGCCCCCGGCAGGGAAGGATCAATGAGCAGTTCTTC.

This clone was found a few times. The chain has TRBV28 and TRBJ1-1; no firm D call. V was trimmed by 2 bases and J by 1 base, leaving 5 bases between them. CDR3 length: 13 residues. Germline CDR1 is MDHEN and CDR2 is SYDVKM. CDR3 loop: CASSLIQNTEAFF. CDR3 nucleotides: TGTGCCAGCAGTTTAATCCAGAACACTGAAGCTTTCTTT.

This chain uses TRBV6-1 with TRBJ2-2; no definite D call. CDR3 length: 15 amino acids. V lost 2 bases to trimming and J lost 8 bases, with 15 bases between them. The germline gives CDR1 MNHNS, CDR2 SASEGT. Here the CDR3 DNA reads TGTGCCAGCAGTGAAAGGCCTCGACTGGATGGGGAGCTGTTTTTT. It yields the protein CASSERPRLDGELFF.